This is a list of T cell receptor beta chains from one sample in a study of cytomegalovirus exposure and HLA in healthy donors. Method: immunoSEQ multiplex PCR; TCRdb's copy keeps in-frame clones and lacks some. The repertoire holds about 57,000 clones, with roughly 83% as singletons. The sample taken for sequencing was PBMCs. These receptors originate from a man aged 30 to 45 in good health and CMV-seronegative. The CDR3 runs from the conserved cysteine through the conserved F or W. A D gene is named only where the DNA matches it firmly. Size is omitted from some rows. Given values are once, few, many or a class for expanded clones.

CASSKDRFNQPQHF TGTGCCAGCAGCAAAGACAGGTTCAATCAGCCCCAGCATTTT . TRBV14 . TRBJ1-5
CASSGSGYEQYF TGTGCCAGCAGTGGCTCGGGTTACGAGCAGTACTTC . TRBV6-5 . TRBJ2-7
CASSFTGFSGTEAFF TGCGCCAGCAGCTTCACAGGGTTTTCGGGTACTGAAGCTTTCTTT . TRBV5-1 . TRBJ1-1
CASSSSGAGDTEAFF TGTGCCAGCAGCAGCTCGGGAGCTGGGGACACTGAAGCTTTCTTT . TRBV27 . TRBJ1-1
CACKGADYEQYF TGTGCCTGCAAGGGGGCAGACTACGAGCAGTACTTC . TRBV30 TRBD1 TRBJ2-7
CASSLTGQQETQYF TGTGCCAGCAGCTTAACGGGACAACAAGAGACCCAGTACTTC . TRBV7-3 . TRBJ2-5
CASSPPSADNEQFF TGTGCCAGCTCACCACCGTCTGCGGATAATGAGCAGTTCTTC once TRBV18 . TRBJ2-1
CASSTGGYTEAFF TGTGCCAGTAGTACGGGGGGATACACTGAAGCTTTCTTT . TRBV19 . TRBJ1-1
CASSERGGQSYGYSSPLHF TGCGCCAGCAGTGAGCGTGGGGGACAGTCTTACGGTTATAGTTCACCCCTCCACTTT once TRBV10-2 TRBD1 TRBJ1-6
CASSLGGSRAYNSPLHF TGTGCCAGCAGCTTAGGAGGCTCCCGAGCGTATAATTCACCCCTCCACTTT . TRBV7-8 . TRBJ1-6
CASSLARDPSNTGELFF TGCGCCAGCAGCCTTGCCAGGGATCCATCGAACACCGGGGAGCTGTTTTTT . TRBV4-1 . TRBJ2-2
CASSPLVSGWNEQFF TGTGCCAGCAGCCCCCTCGTTTCGGGGTGGAATGAGCAGTTCTTC . TRBV9 . TRBJ2-1
CASSPQDEQYF TGTGCCAGCAGCCCCCAGGACGAGCAGTACTTC once TRBV21-1 . TRBJ2-7
CASSQDLLPDRGMNTEAFF TGCGCCAGCAGCCAGGACCTTTTGCCGGACCGGGGGATGAACACTGAAGCTTTCTTT few TRBV4-1 . TRBJ1-1
CASSFSGLAGQETQYF TGTGCCAGCAGCTTCTCAGGACTAGCGGGGCAAGAGACCCAGTACTTC once TRBV5-5 TRBD2 TRBJ2-5
CAISEVGTGTNSPLHF TGTGCCATCAGTGAGGTAGGGACAGGGACCAATTCACCCCTCCACTTT . TRBV10-3 TRBD1 TRBJ1-6
CASSGGQGHQPQHF TGTGCCAGCAGCGGGGGACAGGGGCATCAGCCCCAGCATTTT . TRBV7-2 TRBD1 TRBJ1-5
CASSLNLKRETQYF TGTGCCAGCAGCCTCAACCTAAAGAGGGAGACCCAGTACTTC . TRBV7-9 . TRBJ2-5
CAWSVSRLTSGRGNEQFF TGTGCCTGGAGTGTATCCCGGTTGACTAGCGGGAGGGGGAATGAGCAGTTCTTC . TRBV30 TRBD2 TRBJ2-1
CASSDHRVHGNTIYF TGTGCCAGCAGCGATCACAGGGTACACGGAAACACCATATATTTT . TRBV9 . TRBJ1-3
CASSLAMRGPTGELFF TGTGCCAGCAGCCTAGCCATGCGGGGGCCCACCGGGGAGCTGTTTTTT . TRBV14 . TRBJ2-2
CASSLPGQSSYEQYF TGTGCCAGCAGCCTACCGGGACAGAGCTCCTACGAGCAGTACTTC . TRBV7-9 TRBD1 TRBJ2-7
CASSGQGRPNEQYF TGTGCCAGCAGTGGACAGGGGAGGCCAAACGAGCAGTACTTC . TRBV27 TRBD1 TRBJ2-7
CASSGAGLETQYF TGTGCCAGCAGTGGGGCGGGGTTGGAGACCCAGTACTTC . TRBV27 . TRBJ2-5
CASSQTGAGNTIYF TGTGCCAGCAGCCAAACAGGGGCTGGAAACACCATATATTTT . TRBV14 TRBD1 TRBJ1-3
CASSPGQVTYEQYF TGTGCCAGCTCACCAGGACAGGTAACCTACGAGCAGTACTTC . TRBV18 TRBD1 TRBJ2-7
CASSGGQGADYGYTF TGTGCCAGCAGCGGTGGACAGGGGGCAGACTATGGCTACACCTTC . TRBV9 TRBD1 TRBJ1-2
CASSILSQEDTQYF TGTGCCAGTAGTATCTTAAGCCAAGAAGATACGCAGTATTTT . TRBV19 . TRBJ2-3
CASDRGNDEAFF TGTGCCAGCGACAGGGGGAACGATGAAGCTTTCTTT . TRBV2 TRBD1 TRBJ1-1
CASSLEHHYEQYF TGTGCCAGCAGCTTGGAGCACCACTACGAGCAGTACTTC . TRBV5-6 . TRBJ2-7
CASSQETGGALRETQYF TGCGCCAGCAGCCAAGAGACAGGGGGCGCCTTACGGGAGACCCAGTACTTC . TRBV4-3 TRBD1 TRBJ2-5
CASSQYSGQGRGETQYF TGCGCCAGCAGCCAATACTCAGGACAGGGAAGGGGAGAGACCCAGTACTTC . TRBV4-1 TRBD1 TRBJ2-5
CASSTGTSGGETQYF TGTGCCAGCAGTACGGGGACTAGCGGGGGGGAGACCCAGTACTTC . TRBV6-5 TRBD2 TRBJ2-5
CASSQQGVDYGYTF TGTGCCAGCAGCCAGCAGGGGGTTGACTATGGCTACACCTTC . TRBV5-5 TRBD1 TRBJ1-2
CASSIPGQGDYGYTF TGCGCCAGCAGCATACCGGGACAGGGGGATTATGGCTACACCTTC . TRBV5-1 TRBD1 TRBJ1-2
CASSHSNRVQPQHF TGCGCCAGCAGTCATTCGAACAGGGTACAGCCCCAGCATTTT . TRBV10-2 . TRBJ1-5
CASSLGGRSDTEAFF TGTGCCAGCAGCTTAGGCGGGAGGAGCGACACTGAAGCTTTCTTT . TRBV7-9 . TRBJ1-1
CASSTINTGAGEQYF TGTGCCAGCAGTACCATTAATACAGGGGCAGGGGAGCAGTACTTC . TRBV25-1 TRBD1 TRBJ2-7
CASSPRGGSTDTQYF TGTGCTAGCAGCCCCCGGGGGGGTTCAACAGATACGCAGTATTTT . TRBV7-7 TRBD2 TRBJ2-3
CASSLGGGSGEQFF TGTGCCAGCAGCTTAGGGGGGGGGTCGGGGGAGCAGTTCTTC few TRBV7-9 TRBD2 TRBJ2-1
CASRTGSTTNEKLFF TGTGCCAGCCGTACAGGGTCTACAACTAATGAAAAACTGTTTTTT . TRBV18 . TRBJ1-4
CASSQGTGYNEQFF TGTGCCAGCAGCCAGGGGACCGGCTACAATGAGCAGTTCTTC . TRBV7-9 . TRBJ2-1